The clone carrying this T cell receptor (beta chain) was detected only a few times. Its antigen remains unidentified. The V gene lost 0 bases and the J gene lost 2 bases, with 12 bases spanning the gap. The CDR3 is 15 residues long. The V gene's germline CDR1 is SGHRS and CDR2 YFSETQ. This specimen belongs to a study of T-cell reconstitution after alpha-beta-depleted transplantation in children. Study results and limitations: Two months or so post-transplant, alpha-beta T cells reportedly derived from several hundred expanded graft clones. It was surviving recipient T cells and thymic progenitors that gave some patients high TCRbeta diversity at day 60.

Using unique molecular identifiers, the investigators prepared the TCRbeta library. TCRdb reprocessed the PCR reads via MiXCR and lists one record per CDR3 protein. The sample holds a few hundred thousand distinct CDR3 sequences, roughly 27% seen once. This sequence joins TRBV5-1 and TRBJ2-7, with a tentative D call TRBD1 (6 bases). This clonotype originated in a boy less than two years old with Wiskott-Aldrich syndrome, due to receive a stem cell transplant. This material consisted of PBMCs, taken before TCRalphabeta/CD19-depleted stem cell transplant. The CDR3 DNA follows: TGCGCCAGCAGCTTGGGGACAGACCCAACCTACGAGCAGTACTTC. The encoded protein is CASSLGTDPTYEQYF. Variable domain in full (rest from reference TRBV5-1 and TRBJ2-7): KAGVTQTPRYLIKTRGQQVTLSCSPISGHRSVSWYQQTPGQGLQFLFEYFSETQRNKGNFPGRFSGRQFSNSRSEMNVSTLELGDSALYLCASSLGTDPTYEQYFGPGTRLTVT.